This T cell receptor beta chain was profiled in a study of response to subunit inactivated influenza vaccine. Study-wide points: Each seasonal flu vaccination may recruit only limited new T cells, authors suggested.

About this clonotype itself: Its antigen remains unidentified.

One entry per CDR3 protein, called by TCRdb with MiXCR from the RT-PCR reads. The sample yields almost 250,000 distinct CDR3 sequences, 10% to 15% seen once. V was shortened by 4 bases and J by 6 bases, with 11 bases between the two germline ends. The CDR3 contains 13 residues. Germline V CDR1 and CDR2: LGHNA, YNFKEQ. The specimen was non-naive T cells sorted from PBMCs, collected less than 15 days before vaccination. The TCR was taken from a middle-aged man who received an inactivated influenza vaccine. The chain has TRBV4-2 and TRBJ2-3, with a possible D match to TRBD2 (6 bases). CDR3 sequence reads: CASSPVGGDTQYF. CDR3 DNA: TGTGCCAGCAGCCCCGTGGGAGGCGATACGCAGTATTTT.